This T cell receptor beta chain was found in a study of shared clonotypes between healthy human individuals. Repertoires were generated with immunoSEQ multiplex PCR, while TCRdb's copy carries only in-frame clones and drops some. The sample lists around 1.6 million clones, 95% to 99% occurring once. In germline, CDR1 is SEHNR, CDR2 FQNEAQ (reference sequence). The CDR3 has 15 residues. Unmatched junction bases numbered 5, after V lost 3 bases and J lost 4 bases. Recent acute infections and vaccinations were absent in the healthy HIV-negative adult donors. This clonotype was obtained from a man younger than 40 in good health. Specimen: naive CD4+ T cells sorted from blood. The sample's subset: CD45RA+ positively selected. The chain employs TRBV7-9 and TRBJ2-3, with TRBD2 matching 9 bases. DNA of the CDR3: TGTGCCAGCAGCTTGAACGGCGGGAGGGCAGATACGCAGTATTTT. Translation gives CASSLNGGRADTQYF.